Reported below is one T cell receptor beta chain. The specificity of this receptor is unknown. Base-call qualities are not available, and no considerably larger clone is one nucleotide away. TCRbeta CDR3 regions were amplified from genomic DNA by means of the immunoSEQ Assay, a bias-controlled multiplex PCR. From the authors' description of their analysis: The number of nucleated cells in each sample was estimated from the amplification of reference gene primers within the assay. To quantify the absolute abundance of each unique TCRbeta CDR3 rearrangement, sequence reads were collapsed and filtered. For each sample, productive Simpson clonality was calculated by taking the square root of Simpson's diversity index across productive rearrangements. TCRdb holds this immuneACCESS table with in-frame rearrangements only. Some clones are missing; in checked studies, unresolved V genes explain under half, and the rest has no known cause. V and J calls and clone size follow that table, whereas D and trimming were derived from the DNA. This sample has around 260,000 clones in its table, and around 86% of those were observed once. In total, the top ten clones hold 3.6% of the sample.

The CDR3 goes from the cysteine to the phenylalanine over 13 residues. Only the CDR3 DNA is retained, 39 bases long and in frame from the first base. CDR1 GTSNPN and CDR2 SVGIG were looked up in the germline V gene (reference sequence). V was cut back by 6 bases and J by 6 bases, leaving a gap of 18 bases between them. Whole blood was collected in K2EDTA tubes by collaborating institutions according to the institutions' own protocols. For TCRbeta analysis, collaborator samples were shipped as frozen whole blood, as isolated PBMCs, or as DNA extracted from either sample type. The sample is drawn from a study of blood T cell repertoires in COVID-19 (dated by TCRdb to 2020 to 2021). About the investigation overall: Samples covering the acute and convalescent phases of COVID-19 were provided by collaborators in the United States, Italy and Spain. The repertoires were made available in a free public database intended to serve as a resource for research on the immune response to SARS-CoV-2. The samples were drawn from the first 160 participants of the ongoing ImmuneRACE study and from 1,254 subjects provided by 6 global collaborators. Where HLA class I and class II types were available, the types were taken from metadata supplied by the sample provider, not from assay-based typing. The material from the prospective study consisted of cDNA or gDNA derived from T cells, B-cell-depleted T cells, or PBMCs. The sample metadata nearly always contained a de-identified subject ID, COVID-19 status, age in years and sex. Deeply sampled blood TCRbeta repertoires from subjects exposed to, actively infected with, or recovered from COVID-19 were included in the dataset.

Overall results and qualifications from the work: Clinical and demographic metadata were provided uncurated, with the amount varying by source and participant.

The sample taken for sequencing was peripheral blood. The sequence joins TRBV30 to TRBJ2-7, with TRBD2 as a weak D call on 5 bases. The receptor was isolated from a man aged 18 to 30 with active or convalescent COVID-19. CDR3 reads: CACASGGLSEQYF. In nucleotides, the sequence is TGTGCCTGCGCTTCTGGAGGACTCTCCGAGCAGTACTTC.